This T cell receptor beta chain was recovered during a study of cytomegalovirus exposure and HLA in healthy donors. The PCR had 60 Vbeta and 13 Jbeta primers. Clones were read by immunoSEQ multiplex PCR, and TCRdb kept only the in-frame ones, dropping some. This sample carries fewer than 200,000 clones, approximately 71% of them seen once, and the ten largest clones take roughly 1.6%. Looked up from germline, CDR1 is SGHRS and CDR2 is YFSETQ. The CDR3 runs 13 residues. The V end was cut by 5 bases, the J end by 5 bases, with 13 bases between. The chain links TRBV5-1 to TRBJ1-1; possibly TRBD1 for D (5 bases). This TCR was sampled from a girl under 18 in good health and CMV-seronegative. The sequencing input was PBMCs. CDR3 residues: CASSKGPGTEAFF. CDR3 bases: TGCGCCAGCAGTAAGGGGCCAGGGACTGAAGCTTTCTTT.